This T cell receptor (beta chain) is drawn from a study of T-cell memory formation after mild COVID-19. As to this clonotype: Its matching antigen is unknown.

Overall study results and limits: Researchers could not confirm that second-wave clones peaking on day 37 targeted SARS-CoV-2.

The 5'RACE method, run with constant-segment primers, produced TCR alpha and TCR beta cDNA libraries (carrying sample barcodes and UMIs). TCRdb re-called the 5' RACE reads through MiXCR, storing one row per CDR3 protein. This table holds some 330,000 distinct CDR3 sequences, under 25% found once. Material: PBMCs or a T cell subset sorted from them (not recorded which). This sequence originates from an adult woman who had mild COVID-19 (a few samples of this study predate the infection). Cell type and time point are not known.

The CDR3 nucleotides are TGCAGTGCCCCGACCCCTAGCACTACAAATGCAGATACGCAGTATTTT. This gives the protein CSAPTPSTTNADTQYF. The gene calls are TRBV20-1 and TRBJ2-3; D possibly corresponds to TRBD2 (5 bases). Germline CDR1 DFQATT, CDR2 SNEGSKA (reference sequence). The CDR3 totals 16 residues. With 6 bases removed from V and 4 bases from J, the gap between germline ends came to 23 bases.